A selection of T cell receptor beta chains follows, all from one sample in a study of regulatory T cells in long-lasting Graves disease. From the multiplex PCR reads, TCRdb called clonotypes with MiXCR, one entry per CDR3 protein. The repertoire has about 400,000 distinct CDR3 sequences, around 21% of them found once; the top ten carry more than 20%. The specimen was peripheral blood mononuclear cells (PBMCs), collected when the disease was refractory, from a patient treated with antithyroid drugs. All receptors come from a female donor with Graves disease. CDR3s include the opening cysteine and the closing phenylalanine or tryptophan. The D gene is left open where the match is weak. Only part of the rows carry a size: once, few, many, or a class if the clone is expanded.

v_gene	abundance	j_gene	d_gene	CDR3aa	CDR3nt
TRBV12-3/TRBV12-4	NA	TRBJ2-4	TRBD1	CASTSGTGENIQYF	TGTGCCAGCACCTCCGGGACAGGGGAAAACATTCAGTACTTC
TRBV5-1	many	TRBJ1-2	NA	CASSLEGPNYGYTF	TGCGCCAGCAGCTTGGAGGGGCCGAACTATGGCTACACCTTC
TRBV12-3/TRBV12-4	few	TRBJ2-2	TRBD2	CASRPGLAEGGHTGELFF	TGTGCCAGCAGACCGGGACTAGCGGAGGGGGGGCACACCGGGGAGCTGTTTTTT
TRBV20-1	many	TRBJ2-7	NA	CSARSAAPYEQYF	TGCAGTGCTAGGTCAGCGGCCCCCTACGAGCAGTACTTC
TRBV28	many	TRBJ1-5	NA	CASSAPGWGQPQHF	TGTGCCAGCAGTGCACCAGGGTGGGGTCAGCCCCAGCATTTT
TRBV7-2	many	TRBJ2-7	NA	CASSSLDRTYEQYF	TGTGCCAGCAGCTCCTTGGACCGAACCTACGAGCAGTACTTC
TRBV6-2/TRBV6-3	many	TRBJ2-7	NA	CASSYDNYEQYF	TGTGCCAGCAGTTACGACAACTACGAGCAGTACTTC
TRBV7-2	NA	TRBJ2-1	TRBD2	CASSLEAGTEQFF	TGTGCCAGCAGCTTAGAAGCGGGAACCGAGCAGTTCTTC
TRBV19	NA	TRBJ1-1	NA	CASSPYSRVTEAFF	TGTGCCAGTAGTCCTTACTCAAGGGTGACTGAAGCTTTCTTT
TRBV19	few	TRBJ2-2	NA	CASSIVAGGELFF	TGTGCCAGTAGTATAGTTGCCGGCGGGGAGCTGTTTTTT
TRBV12-3/TRBV12-4	many	TRBJ1-2	NA	CASSFQWGYGYTF	TGTGCCAGCAGTTTTCAATGGGGGTATGGCTACACCTTC
TRBV27	NA	TRBJ1-3	NA	CASIPDGSDTIYF	TGTGCCAGCATCCCGGACGGCAGTGACACCATATATTTT
TRBV5-1	few	TRBJ2-3	TRBD2	CASSMSRDYTGASTDTQYF	TGCGCCAGCAGCATGAGCCGGGACTACACAGGAGCTAGCACAGATACGCAGTATTTT
TRBV29-1	many	TRBJ2-7	NA	CSALTGEGSYEQYF	TGCAGCGCCCTCACAGGGGAGGGGTCCTACGAGCAGTACTTC
TRBV10-3	many	TRBJ1-2	NA	CAISVGDGYTF	TGTGCCATCAGTGTAGGTGATGGCTACACCTTC
TRBV7-9	NA	TRBJ2-7	TRBD2	CASSSTSGISNYEQYF	TGTGCCAGCAGCTCGACTAGCGGGATATCCAACTACGAGCAGTACTTC
TRBV28	many	TRBJ1-1	NA	CASSFPLNTEAFF	TGTGCCAGCAGTTTCCCGCTGAACACTGAAGCTTTCTTT
TRBV7-2	few	TRBJ1-2	TRBD1	CASSLGPGQRVYGYTF	TGTGCCAGCAGCTTGGGGCCGGGACAGCGCGTCTATGGCTACACCTTC
TRBV7-9	NA	TRBJ1-1	NA	CASSFLPGWGATEAFF	TGTGCCAGCAGCTTTTTACCCGGATGGGGGGCCACTGAAGCTTTCTTT
TRBV15	NA	TRBJ2-5	TRBD2	CATSRDRSGRGHF	TGTGCCACCAGCAGAGATCGTAGCGGGAGGGGCCACTTC
TRBV20-1	few	TRBJ2-2	TRBD2	CSATETSGSYGELFF	TGCAGTGCTACCGAGACTAGCGGGAGTTACGGGGAGCTGTTTTTT
TRBV18	few	TRBJ2-2	NA	CASSPKLNTGELFF	TGTGCCAGCTCACCTAAGTTGAACACCGGGGAGCTGTTTTTT